In its sample, the clone carrying this TCR beta chain was seen many times. Its antigen is not identified. Gene names are mouse gene names. The read is 4 residues too short to cover the CDR3 end, so that end is filled in from the germline J gene. The record originates from a study of CD8+ T cells in alopecia areata. On the study more broadly: C3H/HeJ graft donors with spontaneous alopecia, aged 6-12 months, supplied skin that was transplanted onto female C3H/HeJ mice aged about 6-11 weeks. Overall study findings and caveats: Normal skin's resident alphabeta T cells are sequenced alongside lesional scalp T cells. Elevated clonality characterized lesional scalp relative to normal scalp, particularly in alopecia totalis/universalis.

The CDR3 consists of 15 residues. CDR1 and CDR2 (germline): SGHSA, FRNQAP. V lost 5 bases, J lost 0 bases, and 12 bases lay in between. Sorting used CD4, CD8alpha, NKG2D, NKG2ACE and other markers on pooled cutaneous lymph node cells. cDNA serving as the sequencing template came from extracted, reverse transcribed RNA. Sequencing used immunoSEQ multiplex PCR; TCRdb keeps in-frame clones, though not all of them. The repertoire consists of almost 9,000 clones, none detected only once. The receptor's source is a C3H/HeJ mouse with alopecia areata. The MHC haplotype recorded for the strain is H2-k. Sequenced material: CD8+ T cells sorted from a lymph node. The J gene is TRBJ2-3, the V gene TRBV16; the D gene is possibly TRBD1 (6 bases). The part of the CDR3 DNA that was read is TGTGCAAGCAGCCCCGGGACAACTAGTGCAGAA. This sequence encodes CASSPGTTSAE. The whole CDR3 reads CASSPGTTSAETLYF.